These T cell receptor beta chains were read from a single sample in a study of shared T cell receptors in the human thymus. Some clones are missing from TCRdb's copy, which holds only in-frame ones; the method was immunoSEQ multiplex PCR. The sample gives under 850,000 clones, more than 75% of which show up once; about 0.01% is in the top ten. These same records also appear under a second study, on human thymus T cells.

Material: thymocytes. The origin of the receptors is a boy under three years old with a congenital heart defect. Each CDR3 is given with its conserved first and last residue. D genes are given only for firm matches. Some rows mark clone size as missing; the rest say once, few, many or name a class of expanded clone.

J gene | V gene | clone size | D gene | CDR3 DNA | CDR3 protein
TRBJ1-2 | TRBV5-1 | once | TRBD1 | TGCGCCAGCAGCTTGGGGACAGGGTTAGGTAACTATGGCTACACCTTC | CASSLGTGLGNYGYTF
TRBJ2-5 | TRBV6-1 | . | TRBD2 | TGTGCCAGCAAATTAGGACTAGCGGGAGAAGAGACCCAGTACTTC | CASKLGLAGEETQYF
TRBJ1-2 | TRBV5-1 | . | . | TGCGCCAGCAGCCCGGAGGTACACGATATCTATGGCTACACCTTC | CASSPEVHDIYGYTF
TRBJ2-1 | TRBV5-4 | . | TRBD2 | TGTGCCAGCAGCTTGGCCGGGTCTCTAGCGGACAATGAGCAGTTCTTC | CASSLAGSLADNEQFF
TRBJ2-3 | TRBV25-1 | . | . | TGTGCCAGCAGTATGGAGGGAGAAGGGACAGATACGCAGTATTTT | CASSMEGEGTDTQYF
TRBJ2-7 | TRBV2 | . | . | TGTGCCAGCAGTGATTTACGGGTAGGCCCCTCCTACGAGCAGTACTTC | CASSDLRVGPSYEQYF
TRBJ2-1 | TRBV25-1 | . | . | TGTGCCAGCGATGGTTACCGAGAGGACAATGAGCAGTTCTTC | CASDGYREDNEQFF
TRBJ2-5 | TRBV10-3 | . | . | TGTGCCATCAGTGAGGATGCAGATGGGGGGAAGCAAGAGACCCAGTACTTC | CAISEDADGGKQETQYF
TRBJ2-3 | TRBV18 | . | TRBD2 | TGTGCCAGCCCCGGGGGGCAACTGGGACTAGCGGACACAGATACGCAGTATTTT | CASPGGQLGLADTDTQYF
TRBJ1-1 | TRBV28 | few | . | TGTGCCAGCCGCGGGGGGAGAGGCAGGAACACTGAAGCTTTCTTT | CASRGGRGRNTEAFF
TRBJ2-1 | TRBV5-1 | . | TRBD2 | TGCGCCAGCAGCTCCCAAGGGACTAGCGCCTACAATGAGCAGTTCTTC | CASSSQGTSAYNEQFF
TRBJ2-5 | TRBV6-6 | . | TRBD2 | TGTGCCAGCAGTTACGAACGGGAGGCCCAAGAGACCCAGTACTTC | CASSYEREAQETQYF
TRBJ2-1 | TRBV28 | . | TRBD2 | TGTGCCAGCAGTTGGAGACTAGCGGGGGAAAGGATTTCGCTTGAGCAGTTCTTC | CASSWRLAGERISLEQFF
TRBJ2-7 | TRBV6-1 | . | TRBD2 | TGTGCCAGCAGTGAAAGATTCTGGCGGGAGGAGGAGGGAGAGCAGTACTTC | CASSERFWREEEGEQYF
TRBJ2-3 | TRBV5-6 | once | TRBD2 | TGTGCCAGCAGCCCGGGACTAGCTACCACAGATACGCAGTATTTT | CASSPGLATTDTQYF
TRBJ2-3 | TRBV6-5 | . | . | TGTGCCAGCAGTTACTCGGGGGCGAGAGATACGCAGTATTTT | CASSYSGARDTQYF
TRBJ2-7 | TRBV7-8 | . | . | TGTGCCAGCAGCTTACTGTTCTACGAGCAGTACTTC | CASSLLFYEQYF
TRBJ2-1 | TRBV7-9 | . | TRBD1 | TGTGCCAGCAGCAGAGGGGGCTTACCCCATGAGCAGTTCTTC | CASSRGGLPHEQFF
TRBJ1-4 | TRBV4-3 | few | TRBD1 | TGCGCCAGCAGCCAAGATAGCGACAGGGAGGAGGAAAAACTGTTTTTT | CASSQDSDREEEKLFF
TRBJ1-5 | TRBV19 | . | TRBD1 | TGTGCCAGTAGTATCCCTACAGGGGGCCGAAATCAGCCCCAGCATTTT | CASSIPTGGRNQPQHF
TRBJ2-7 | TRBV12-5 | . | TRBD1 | TGTGCTAGTGGTCCGACAGGGCCCTACGAGCAGTACTTC | CASGPTGPYEQYF
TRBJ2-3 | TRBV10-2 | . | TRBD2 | TGCGCCAGCAGCCTTAGCGGGAGGTGCGCAGATACGCAGTATTTT | CASSLSGRCADTQYF
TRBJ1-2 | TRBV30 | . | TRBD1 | TGTGCCTGGACTCACCGGGACAGGGACAATGGCTACACCTTC | CAWTHRDRDNGYTF
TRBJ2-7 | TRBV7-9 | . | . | TGTGCCAGCCAGGGGTCCCACGAGCAGTACTTC | CASQGSHEQYF
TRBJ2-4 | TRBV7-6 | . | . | TGTGCCAGCAGCTCTGACCCCTTTCGGGGCAAAAACATTCAGTACTTC | CASSSDPFRGKNIQYF
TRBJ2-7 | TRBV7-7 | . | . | TGTGCTAGCAGCTTATACGAGGGAAGCTCCTACGAGCAGTACTTC | CASSLYEGSSYEQYF
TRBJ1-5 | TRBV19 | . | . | TGTGCCAGTAGATTAGTTTTCGATCAGCCCCAGCATTTT | CASRLVFDQPQHF
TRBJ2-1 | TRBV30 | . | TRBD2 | TGTGCCTGGAGTGTACTGGGACTAGCGGGTGCCGACTACAATGAGCAGTTCTTC | CAWSVLGLAGADYNEQFF
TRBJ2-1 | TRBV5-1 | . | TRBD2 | TGCGCCAGCAGCCCCGGGACTAGCTACAATGAGCAGTTCTTC | CASSPGTSYNEQFF
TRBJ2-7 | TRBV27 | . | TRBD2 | TGTGCCAGCAGTTCCCGACTAGCGGGAAGCGGTTACGAGCAGTACTTC | CASSSRLAGSGYEQYF
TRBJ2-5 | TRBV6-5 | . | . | TGTGCCAGCAGTTACGTTGGGGGGCAAGAGACCCAGTACTTC | CASSYVGGQETQYF
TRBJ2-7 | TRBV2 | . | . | TGTGCCAGCAGTGAAAGTACGGCGTTAACAGCCTCCTACGAGCAGTACTTC | CASSESTALTASYEQYF
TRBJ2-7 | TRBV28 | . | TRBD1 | TGTGCCAGCAGCCCGGGACAGCCCTCCTACGAGCAGTACTTC | CASSPGQPSYEQYF
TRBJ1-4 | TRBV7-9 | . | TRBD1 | TGTGCCAGCAGCTTGGGGACAGGTGAAAAACTGTTTTTT | CASSLGTGEKLFF
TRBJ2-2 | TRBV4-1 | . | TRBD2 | TGCGCCAGCAGCCCAAAGCGGGAGAACACCGGGGAGCTGTTTTTT | CASSPKRENTGELFF
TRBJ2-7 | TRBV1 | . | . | TGCACCAGCCCCCCGGCGGGCGGCAGAATGGGACTCGACGAGCAGTACTTC | CTSPPAGGRMGLDEQYF
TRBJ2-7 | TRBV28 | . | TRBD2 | TGTGCCAGCAGTTACCCACTAGCGGGGCACTACGAGCAGTACTTC | CASSYPLAGHYEQYF
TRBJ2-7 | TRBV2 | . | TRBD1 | TGTGCCAGCAGTACGGGACAGCGCATCTACGAGCAGTACTTC | CASSTGQRIYEQYF
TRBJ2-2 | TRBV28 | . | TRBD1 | TGTGCCAGCAGTTCCCGACAGGGTGCCACCGGGGAGCTGTTTTTT | CASSSRQGATGELFF
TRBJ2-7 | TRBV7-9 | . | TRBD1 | TGTGCCAGCAGCGGAGGGACAGGGATGCACGAGCAGTACTTC | CASSGGTGMHEQYF
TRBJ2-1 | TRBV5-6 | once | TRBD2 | TGTGCCAGCAGCCCGACTAGCGGGAGGCCCCGGGGATACAATGAGCAGTTCTTC | CASSPTSGRPRGYNEQFF